The source of this T cell receptor (beta chain) is a study of radiotherapy plus CTLA-4 blockade in lung cancer. Assay: immunoSEQ multiplex PCR; the TCRdb copy retains only in-frame clones and omits some. The sample has approximately 50,000 clones; approximately 80% are singletons. V lost 3 bases, J lost 4 bases, and 5 bases stayed unmatched. Germline CDR1 KGHSH, CDR2 LQKENI. The CDR3 is made up of 14 amino acids. This sample comprised peripheral blood, obtained from a patient treated with radiotherapy plus ipilimumab. The receptor's source is a human donor with non-small cell lung cancer whose response to radiotherapy plus ipilimumab could not be evaluated. The chain couples TRBV18 to TRBJ1-2; 7 positions match TRBD1. The CDR3 DNA reads as TGTGCCAGCTCACCGTCCCGGGACAGCTATGGCTACACCTTC. Its translation: CASSPSRDSYGYTF.